This T cell receptor (beta chain) appears in the sequencing data of a study of blood T cell repertoires in COVID-19. Study at large: COVID-19 samples from acute and convalescent phases originated in the United States, Italy and Spain.

Authors' methods: By means of reference gene primer amplification, nucleated cell counts were estimated. Generated by immunoSEQ multiplex PCR, the TCRdb table keeps only in-frame clones and is missing some. The V and J calls and the clone size are those of that table, but D and trimming were determined from the DNA. The sample includes tens of thousands of clones, around nine tenths of them seen just once. V lost 8 bases and J 3 bases, leaving 13 bases between the germline ends. The CDR3 is 13 amino acids. Germline lookup yields CDR1 LNHDA and CDR2 SQIVND (reference sequence). The clonotype was recovered from a man aged 60-69 years with active or convalescent COVID-19. The rearrangement links TRBV19 to TRBJ1-1, with D maybe TRBD1 (6 bases). The sample taken for sequencing was peripheral blood. CDR3 in amino acids: CASWGHVDTEAFF. The CDR3 DNA sequence: TGTGCCAGTTGGGGACACGTAGACACTGAAGCTTTCTTT.